This T cell receptor (beta chain) was recorded in a study of regulatory T cells in long-lasting Graves disease (dated by TCRdb to about 2021). At the level of the whole study: Antithyroid drugs had been taken for less than 3 months by newly diagnosed Graves' disease patients. Peripheral blood TCR sequencing and RNA sequencing compared persistent Graves' disease patients with newly diagnosed Graves' disease patients. The study was conducted in China and was registered as a clinical trial. A total of about 33 samples were covered by TCR sequencing, comprising some 13 persistent and about 20 newly diagnosed Graves' disease patients. Broader findings and caveats from the paper: Compared with newly diagnosed patients, persistent Graves' disease patients had lower TCR Shannon entropy and fewer highly expanded clones, which suggests clonal expansion. Only the TCR beta chain was sequenced and analyzed. Patients with persistent disease shared more public clonotypes (about 3,000) than newly diagnosed patients did (966). As a limitation, the authors acknowledged that the small sample size may reduce accuracy. The study examined only peripheral blood because the primary lesion, thyroid tissue, could not be accessed. Preferential use of TRBV28, TRBJ1-2 and TRBJ2-5 was observed in persistent disease, whereas TRBV20-1 and TRBJ2-1 were favored in newly diagnosed disease.

The library was prepared using multiplex PCR. Sequenced using an Illumina HiSeq 4000. iRepertoire HTBI primers and Arm-PCR amplification of CDR3 regions were used to construct TCR beta libraries. PCR products were gel purified before sequencing. As for how the authors treated the data: Gene usage analysis of CDR3 amino acid clonotypes used the 60 to 80 TRBV and about 13 TRBJ segments found across samples. COPE and FqMerger were used to merge filtered high-quality paired reads into contigs. Contigs were aligned with BLAST to IMGT TRBV, TRBD and TRBJ reference genes, and CDR3 was defined per IMGT. Any clonotype with a frequency above 0.1% was counted as a highly expanded clone. Shannon entropy was used to measure repertoire diversity, and the Gini coefficient was used to measure V-J evenness. Public clonotypes were defined as clonotypes shared by more than one individual. Using fastp at Q25 and MiXCR, TCRdb reprocessed the public reads and kept productive beta chains. Each CDR3 protein gets just one entry, which takes the most common genes and DNA from the rows behind it. The V and J calls come from TCRdb's annotation, not from the publication. This sample holds roughly 380,000 distinct CDR3 sequences; about 16% were observed only once. The biggest ten clones account for 22% of the sample.

About this clonotype: Its recognized antigen is unknown. A much larger clone differs by one base, so this may be a read error.

CDR1 WNHNN and CDR2 SYGVQD are derived from the germline V gene (reference sequence). From the cysteine up to the phenylalanine, the CDR3 has a length of 13 residues. The sequence is cut down to CDR3 DNA, 39 bases in frame from base 1. Interpreted using the paper, the time point label stands for: newly diagnosed GD, antithyroid drugs for less than 3 months. RNA was extracted from PBMCs in TRIzol for both TCR sequencing and RNA sequencing. The diagnosis of Graves' disease was made according to American Thyroid Association guidelines. Patients were recruited from an endocrinology department in Xi'an, China. Each patient gave about 8.1 milliliters of peripheral blood, collected in an EDTA anticoagulant tube. Ficoll Paque Plus density gradient separation was used to isolate PBMCs, and no further T cell sorting was performed. RNA quality was checked with an Agilent 2100 Bioanalyzer and agarose gel, and concentration with a NanoDrop 2000.

The clonotype originates from a female donor with Graves disease. The starting material was peripheral blood mononuclear cells (PBMCs), obtained at new diagnosis, from a patient treated with antithyroid drugs. The sequence is built from TRBV10-1 and TRBJ2-7, with the D gene call left open. The CDR3 has the sequence CASSKSSTGEQYF. Read as DNA, the sequence is TGCGCCAGCAGTAAGTCAAGTACGGGCGAGCAGTACTTC.